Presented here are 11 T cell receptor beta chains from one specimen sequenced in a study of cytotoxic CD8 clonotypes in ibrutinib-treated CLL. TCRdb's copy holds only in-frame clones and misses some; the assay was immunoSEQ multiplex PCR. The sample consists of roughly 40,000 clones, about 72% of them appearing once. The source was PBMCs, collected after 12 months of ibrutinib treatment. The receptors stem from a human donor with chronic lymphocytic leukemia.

The CDR3 bases are TGTGCCAGTAGTATTATGGCTAGCACAGATACGCAGTATTTT. It translates to CASSIMASTDTQYF. This chain uses TRBV19 with TRBJ2-3; no definite D call. Trimming shortened V by 3 bases and J by 0 bases, and 7 bases separated the two germline ends. CDR1 is LNHDA, CDR2 SQIVND, per germline (reference sequence). CDR3 length equals 14 residues.

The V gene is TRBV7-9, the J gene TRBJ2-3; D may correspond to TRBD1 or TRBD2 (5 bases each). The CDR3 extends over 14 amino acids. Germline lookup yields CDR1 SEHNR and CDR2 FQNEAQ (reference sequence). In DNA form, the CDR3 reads TGTGCTGGAGCCGGGGCTTGGGGGACAGATACGCAGTATTTT. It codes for CAGAGAWGTDTQYF.

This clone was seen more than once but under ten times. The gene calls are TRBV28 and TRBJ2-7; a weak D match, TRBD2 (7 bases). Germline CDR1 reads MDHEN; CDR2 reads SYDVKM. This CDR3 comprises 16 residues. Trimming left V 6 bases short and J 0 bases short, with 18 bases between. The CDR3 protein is CASRGGTTQNSYEQYF. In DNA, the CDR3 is TGTGCCAGCAGAGGGGGGACTACCCAAAACTCCTACGAGCAGTACTTC.

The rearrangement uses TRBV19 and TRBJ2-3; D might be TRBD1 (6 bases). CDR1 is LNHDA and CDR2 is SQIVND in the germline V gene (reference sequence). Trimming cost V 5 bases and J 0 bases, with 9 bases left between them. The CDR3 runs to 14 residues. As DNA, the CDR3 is TGTGCCAGTAGTCGGACAGTTAGCACAGATACGCAGTATTTT. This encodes CASSRTVSTDTQYF. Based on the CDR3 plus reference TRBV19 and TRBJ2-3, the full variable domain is DGGITQSPKYLFRKEGQNVTLSCEQNLNHDAMYWYRQDPGQGLRLIYYSQIVNDFQKGDIAEGYSVSREKKESFPLTVTSAQKNPTAFYLCASSRTVSTDTQYFGPGTRLTVL.

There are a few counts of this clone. The DNA of the CDR3 is TGTGCCAGCAGCCAAGCCAGCGGGAGCTCCTACGAGCAGTACTTC. Translation gives CASSQASGSSYEQYF. This chain connects TRBV4-2 to TRBJ2-7; 8 bases match TRBD2. The V and J ends lost 1 base and 0 bases, in that order; junction bases with no gene match: 2. The CDR3 has 15 residues. Per the germline V gene, CDR1 is LGHNA and CDR2 is YNFKEQ.

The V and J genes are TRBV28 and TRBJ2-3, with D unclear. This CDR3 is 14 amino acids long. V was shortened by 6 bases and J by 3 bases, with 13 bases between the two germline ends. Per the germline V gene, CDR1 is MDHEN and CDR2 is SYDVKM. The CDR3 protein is CASSGPGSTDTQYF. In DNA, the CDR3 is TGTGCCAGCAGCGGGCCGGGCTCGACAGATACGCAGTATTTT.

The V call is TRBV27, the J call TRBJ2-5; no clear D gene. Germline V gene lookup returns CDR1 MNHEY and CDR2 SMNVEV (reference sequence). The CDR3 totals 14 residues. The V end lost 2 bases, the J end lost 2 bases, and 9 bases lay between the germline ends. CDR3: CASSLRYNQETQYF. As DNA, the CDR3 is TGTGCCAGCAGTTTACGATATAATCAAGAGACCCAGTACTTC.

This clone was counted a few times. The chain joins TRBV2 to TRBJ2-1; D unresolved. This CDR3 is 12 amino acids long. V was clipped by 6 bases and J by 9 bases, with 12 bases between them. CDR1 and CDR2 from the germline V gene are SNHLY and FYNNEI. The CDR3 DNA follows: TGTGCCAGCAGCCTCCAAAGCATTGAGCAGTTCTTC. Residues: CASSLQSIEQFF.

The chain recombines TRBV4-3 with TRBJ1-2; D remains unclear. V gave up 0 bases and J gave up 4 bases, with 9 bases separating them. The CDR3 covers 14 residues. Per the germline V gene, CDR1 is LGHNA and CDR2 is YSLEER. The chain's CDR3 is CASSQDGGPYGYTF. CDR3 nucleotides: TGCGCCAGCAGCCAAGATGGAGGTCCCTATGGCTACACCTTC.

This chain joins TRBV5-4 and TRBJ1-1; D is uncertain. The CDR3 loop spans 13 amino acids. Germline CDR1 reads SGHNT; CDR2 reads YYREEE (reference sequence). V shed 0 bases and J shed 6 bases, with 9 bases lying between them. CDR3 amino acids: CASSLAGGSEAFF. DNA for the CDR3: TGTGCCAGCAGCTTGGCCGGAGGGTCTGAAGCTTTCTTT.

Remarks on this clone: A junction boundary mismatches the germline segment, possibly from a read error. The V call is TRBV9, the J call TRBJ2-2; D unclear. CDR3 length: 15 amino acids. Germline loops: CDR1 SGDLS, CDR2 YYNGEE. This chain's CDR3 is CASSSRLANTRELFF. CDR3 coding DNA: TGTGCCAGCAGCTCCCGCCTTGCGAACACCAGGGAGCTGTTTTTT.